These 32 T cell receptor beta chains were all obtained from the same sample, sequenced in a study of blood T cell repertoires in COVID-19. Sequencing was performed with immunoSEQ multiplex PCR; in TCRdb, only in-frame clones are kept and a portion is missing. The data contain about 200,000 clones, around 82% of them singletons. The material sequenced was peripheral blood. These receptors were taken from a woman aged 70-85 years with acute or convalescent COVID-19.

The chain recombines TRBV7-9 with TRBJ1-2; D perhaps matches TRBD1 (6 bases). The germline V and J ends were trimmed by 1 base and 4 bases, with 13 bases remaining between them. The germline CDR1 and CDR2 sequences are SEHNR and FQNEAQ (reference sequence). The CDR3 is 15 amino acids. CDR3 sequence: CASSLGGQRLYGYTF. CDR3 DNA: TGTGCCAGCAGCTTAGGTGGACAGAGGCTCTATGGCTACACCTTC.

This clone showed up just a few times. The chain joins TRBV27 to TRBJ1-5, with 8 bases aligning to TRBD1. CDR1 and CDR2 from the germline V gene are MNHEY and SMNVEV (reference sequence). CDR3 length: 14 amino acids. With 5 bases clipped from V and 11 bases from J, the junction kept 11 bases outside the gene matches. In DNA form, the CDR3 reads TGTGCCAGCAGTCGAGACCCAGGGGGCTGGTCCCAGCATTTT. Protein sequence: CASSRDPGGWSQHF.

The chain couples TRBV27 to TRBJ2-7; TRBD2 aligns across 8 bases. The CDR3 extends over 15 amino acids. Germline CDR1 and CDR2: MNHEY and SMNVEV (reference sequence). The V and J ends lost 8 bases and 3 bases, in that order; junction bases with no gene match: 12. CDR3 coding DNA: TGTGCCAGCCTTAAATCCCGAGCGGGAGTCTACGAGCAGTACTTC. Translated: CASLKSRAGVYEQYF.

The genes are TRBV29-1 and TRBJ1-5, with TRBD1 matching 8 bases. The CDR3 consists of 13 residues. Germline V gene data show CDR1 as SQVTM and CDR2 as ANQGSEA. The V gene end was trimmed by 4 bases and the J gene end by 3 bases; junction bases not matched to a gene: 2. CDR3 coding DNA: TGCAGCGTTGCGGACAGGGTCAATCAGCCCCAGCATTTT. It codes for CSVADRVNQPQHF.

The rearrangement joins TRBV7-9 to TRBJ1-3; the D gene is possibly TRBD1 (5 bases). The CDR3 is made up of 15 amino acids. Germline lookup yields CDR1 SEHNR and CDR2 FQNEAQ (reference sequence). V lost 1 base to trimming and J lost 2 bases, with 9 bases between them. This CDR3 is CASSLVGGAGNTIYF. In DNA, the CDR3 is TGTGCCAGCAGCTTAGTCGGAGGGGCTGGAAACACCATATATTTT.

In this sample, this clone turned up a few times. CDR3: CASSLANWATGNTIYF. CDR3 nucleotide sequence: TGTGCCAGCAGCTTAGCGAACTGGGCCACTGGAAACACCATATATTTT. The chain carries TRBV7-8 and TRBJ1-3; D gene unclear. Per germline, CDR1 SGHVS and CDR2 FQNEAQ. V was cut by 0 bases and J by 2 bases, with 11 bases left in between. This CDR3 is built from 16 residues.

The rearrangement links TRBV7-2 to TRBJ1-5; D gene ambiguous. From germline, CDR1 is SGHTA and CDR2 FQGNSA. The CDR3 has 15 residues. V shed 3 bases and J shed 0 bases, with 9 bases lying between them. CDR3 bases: TGTGCCAGCAGCTTGGCCTCGTATAGCAATCAGCCCCAGCATTTT. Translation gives CASSLASYSNQPQHF.

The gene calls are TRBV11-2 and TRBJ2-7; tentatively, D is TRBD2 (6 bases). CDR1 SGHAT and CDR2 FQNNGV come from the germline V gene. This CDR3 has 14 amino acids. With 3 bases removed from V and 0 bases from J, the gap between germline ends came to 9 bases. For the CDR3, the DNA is TGTGCCAGCAGCTTTGGAGGGGCCTCCTACGAGCAGTACTTC. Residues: CASSFGGASYEQYF. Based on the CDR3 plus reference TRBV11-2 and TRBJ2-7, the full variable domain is EAGVAQSPRYKIIEKRQSVAFWCNPISGHATLYWYQQILGQGPKLLIQFQNNGVVDDSQLPKDRFSAERLKGVDSTLKIQPAKLEDSAVYLCASSFGGASYEQYFGPGTRLTVT.

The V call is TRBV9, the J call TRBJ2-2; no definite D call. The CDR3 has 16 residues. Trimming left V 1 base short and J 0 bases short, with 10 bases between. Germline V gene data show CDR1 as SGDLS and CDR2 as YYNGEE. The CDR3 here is CASSVSPFANTGELFF. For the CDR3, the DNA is TGTGCCAGCAGCGTAAGCCCTTTCGCGAACACCGGGGAGCTGTTTTTT.

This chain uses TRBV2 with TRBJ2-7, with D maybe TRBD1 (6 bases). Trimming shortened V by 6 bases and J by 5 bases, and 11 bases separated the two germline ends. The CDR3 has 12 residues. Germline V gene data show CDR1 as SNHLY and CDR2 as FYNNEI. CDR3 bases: TGTGCCAGCAGCGAACAGGGTCACGAGCAGTACTTC. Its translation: CASSEQGHEQYF.

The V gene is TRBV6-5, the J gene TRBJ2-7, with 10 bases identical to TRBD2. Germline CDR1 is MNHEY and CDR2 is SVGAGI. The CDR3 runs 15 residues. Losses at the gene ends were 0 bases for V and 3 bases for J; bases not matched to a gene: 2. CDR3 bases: TGTGCCAGCAGTTACTCGGCTAGCGGGAGCTACGAGCAGTACTTC. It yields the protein CASSYSASGSYEQYF.

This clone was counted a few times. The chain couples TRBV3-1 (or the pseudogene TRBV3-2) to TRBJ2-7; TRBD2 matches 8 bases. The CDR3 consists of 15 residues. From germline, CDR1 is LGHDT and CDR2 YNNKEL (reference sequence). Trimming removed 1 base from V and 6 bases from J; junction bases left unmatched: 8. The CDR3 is CASSQVIGREPEQYF. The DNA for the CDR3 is TGTGCCAGCAGCCAAGTAATCGGGAGGGAGCCCGAGCAGTACTTC.

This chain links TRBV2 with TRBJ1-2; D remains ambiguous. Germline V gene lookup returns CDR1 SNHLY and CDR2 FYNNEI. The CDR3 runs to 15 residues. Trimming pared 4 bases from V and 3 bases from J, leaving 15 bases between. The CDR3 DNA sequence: TGTGCCAGCAGTGGCCCAGCCCCCGCGGACTATGGCTACACCTTC. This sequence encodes CASSGPAPADYGYTF.

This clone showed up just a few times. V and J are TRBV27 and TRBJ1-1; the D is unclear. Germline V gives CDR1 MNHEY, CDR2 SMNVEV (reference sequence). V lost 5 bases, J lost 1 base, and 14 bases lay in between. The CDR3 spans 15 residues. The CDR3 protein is CASSLLPEANTEAFF. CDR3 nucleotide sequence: TGTGCCAGCAGTCTCCTCCCGGAGGCGAACACTGAAGCTTTCTTT.

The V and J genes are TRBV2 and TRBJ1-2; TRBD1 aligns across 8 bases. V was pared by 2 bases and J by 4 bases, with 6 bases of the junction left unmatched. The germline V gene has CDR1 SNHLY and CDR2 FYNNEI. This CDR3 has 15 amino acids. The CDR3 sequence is CASSEMTGVGYGYTF. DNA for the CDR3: TGTGCCAGCAGTGAAATGACAGGGGTCGGCTATGGCTACACCTTC.

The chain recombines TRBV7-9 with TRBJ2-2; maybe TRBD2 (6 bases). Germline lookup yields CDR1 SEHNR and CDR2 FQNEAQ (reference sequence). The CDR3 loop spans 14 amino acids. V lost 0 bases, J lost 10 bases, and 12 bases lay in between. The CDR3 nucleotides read TGTGCCAGCAGCTTAGCGACCCCGGGGGTGGAGCTGTTTTTT. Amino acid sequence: CASSLATPGVELFF.

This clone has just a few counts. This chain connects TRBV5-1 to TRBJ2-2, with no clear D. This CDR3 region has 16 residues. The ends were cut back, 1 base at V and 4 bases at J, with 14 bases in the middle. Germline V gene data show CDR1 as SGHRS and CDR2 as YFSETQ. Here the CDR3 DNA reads TGCGCCAGCAGCTTGTATTTTAGTGTGGTCACCGGGGAGCTGTTTTTT. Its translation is CASSLYFSVVTGELFF.

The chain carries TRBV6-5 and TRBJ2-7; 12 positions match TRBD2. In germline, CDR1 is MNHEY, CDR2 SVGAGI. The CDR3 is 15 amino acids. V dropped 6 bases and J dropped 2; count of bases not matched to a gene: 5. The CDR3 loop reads CASSGLAGFTYEQYF. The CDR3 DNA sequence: TGTGCCAGCAGCGGACTAGCGGGGTTTACCTACGAGCAGTACTTC.

CDR3 DNA: TGTGCCAGCCGCGTAGCGTTTAGCACAGATACGCAGTATTTT. As protein: CASRVAFSTDTQYF. The chain links TRBV6-5 to TRBJ2-3; D is perhaps TRBD2 (5 bases). Germline V gene sequence: CDR1 MNHEY, CDR2 SVGAGI. Trimming cost V 8 bases and J 0 bases, with 12 bases left between them. This CDR3 spans 14 amino acids.

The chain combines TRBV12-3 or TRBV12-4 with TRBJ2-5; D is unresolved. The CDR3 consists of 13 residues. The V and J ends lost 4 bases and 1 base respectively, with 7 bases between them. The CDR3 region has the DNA TGTGCCAGCAGTTCGAACGGCCAAGAGACCCAGTACTTC. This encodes CASSSNGQETQYF.

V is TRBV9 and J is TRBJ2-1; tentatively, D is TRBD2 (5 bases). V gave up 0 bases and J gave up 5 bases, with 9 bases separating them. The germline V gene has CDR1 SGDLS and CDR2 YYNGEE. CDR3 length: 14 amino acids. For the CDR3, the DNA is TGTGCCAGCAGCGTAGCCCTGGAGGACAATGAGCAGTTCTTC. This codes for CASSVALEDNEQFF.

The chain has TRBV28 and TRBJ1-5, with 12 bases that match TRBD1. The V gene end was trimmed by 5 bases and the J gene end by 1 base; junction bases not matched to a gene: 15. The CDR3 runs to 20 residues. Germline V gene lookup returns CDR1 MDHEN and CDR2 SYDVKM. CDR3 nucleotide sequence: TGTGCCAGCAGTGGGGGGACAGGGGGCGAGACCACGACGAGCAATCAGCCCCAGCATTTT. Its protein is CASSGGTGGETTTSNQPQHF. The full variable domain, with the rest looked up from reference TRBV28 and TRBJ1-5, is DVKVTQSSRYLVKRTGEKVFLECVQDMDHENMFWYRQDPGLGLRLIYFSYDVKMKEKGDIPEGYSVSREKKERFSLILESASTNQTSMYLCASSGGTGGETTTSNQPQHFGDGTRLSIL.

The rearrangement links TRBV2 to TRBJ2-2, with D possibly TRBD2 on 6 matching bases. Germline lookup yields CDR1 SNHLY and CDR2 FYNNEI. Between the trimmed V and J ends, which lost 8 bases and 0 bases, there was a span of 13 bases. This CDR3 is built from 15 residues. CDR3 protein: CASQRVAANTGELFF. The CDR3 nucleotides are TGTGCCAGCCAGAGGGTAGCGGCGAACACCGGGGAGCTGTTTTTT.

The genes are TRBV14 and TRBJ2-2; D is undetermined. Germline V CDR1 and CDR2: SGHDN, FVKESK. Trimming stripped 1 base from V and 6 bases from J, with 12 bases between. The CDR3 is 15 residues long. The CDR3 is CASSQGASYAGELFF. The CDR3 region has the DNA TGTGCCAGCAGCCAAGGAGCAAGCTACGCCGGGGAGCTGTTTTTT.

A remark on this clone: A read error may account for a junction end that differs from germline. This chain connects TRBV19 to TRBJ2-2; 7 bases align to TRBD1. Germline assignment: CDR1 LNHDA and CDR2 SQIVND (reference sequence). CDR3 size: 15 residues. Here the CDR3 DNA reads TGTGCCAGTAAGATGGAACAGGGGAACGCCGGGGAGCTGTTTTTT. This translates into CASKMEQGNAGELFF.

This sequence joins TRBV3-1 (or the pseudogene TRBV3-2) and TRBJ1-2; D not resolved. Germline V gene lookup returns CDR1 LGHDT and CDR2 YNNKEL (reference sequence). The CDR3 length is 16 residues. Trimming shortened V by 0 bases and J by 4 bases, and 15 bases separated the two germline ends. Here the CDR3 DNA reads TGTGCCAGCAGCCAAGAAAGCGGAGGTGAGGGCTATGGCTACACCTTC. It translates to CASSQESGGEGYGYTF.

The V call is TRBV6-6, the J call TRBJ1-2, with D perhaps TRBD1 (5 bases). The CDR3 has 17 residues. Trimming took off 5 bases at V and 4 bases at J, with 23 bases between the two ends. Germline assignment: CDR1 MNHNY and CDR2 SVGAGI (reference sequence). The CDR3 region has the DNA TGTGCCAGCAGTCCACCCGGGCGCTTGGGGGGAGGCTATGGCTACACCTTC. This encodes CASSPPGRLGGGYGYTF.

In DNA, the CDR3 is TGTGCCGCCAGGACTAGCGGGACTAGCACAGATACGCAGTATTTT. This encodes CAARTSGTSTDTQYF. The chain recombines TRBV4-2 with TRBJ2-3, with 12 bases lining up with TRBD2. V dropped 11 bases and J dropped 0; count of bases not matched to a gene: 6. Germline V gene sequence: CDR1 LGHNA, CDR2 YNFKEQ. The CDR3 runs 15 residues.

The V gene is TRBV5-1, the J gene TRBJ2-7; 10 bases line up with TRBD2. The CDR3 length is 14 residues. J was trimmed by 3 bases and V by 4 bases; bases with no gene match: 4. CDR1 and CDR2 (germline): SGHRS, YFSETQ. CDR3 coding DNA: TGCGCCAGCAGCGGGGGACTAGCGTACTACGAGCAGTACTTC. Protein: CASSGGLAYYEQYF.

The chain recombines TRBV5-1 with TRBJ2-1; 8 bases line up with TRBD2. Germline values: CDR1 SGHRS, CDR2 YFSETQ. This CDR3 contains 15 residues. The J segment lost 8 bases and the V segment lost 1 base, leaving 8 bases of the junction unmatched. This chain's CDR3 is CASSLRSGSGDEQFF. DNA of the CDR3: TGCGCCAGCAGCTTGAGAAGCGGGAGTGGCGATGAGCAGTTCTTC. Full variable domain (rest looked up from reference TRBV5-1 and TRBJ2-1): KAGVTQTPRYLIKTRGQQVTLSCSPISGHRSVSWYQQTPGQGLQFLFEYFSETQRNKGNFPGRFSGRQFSNSRSEMNVSTLELGDSALYLCASSLRSGSGDEQFFGPGTRLTVL.

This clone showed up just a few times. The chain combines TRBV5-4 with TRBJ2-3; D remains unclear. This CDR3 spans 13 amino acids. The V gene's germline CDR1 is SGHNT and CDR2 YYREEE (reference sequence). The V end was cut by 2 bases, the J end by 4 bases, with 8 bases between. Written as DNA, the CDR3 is TGTGCCAGCAGCTTTATGAGGTCAGATACGCAGTATTTT. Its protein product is CASSFMRSDTQYF.

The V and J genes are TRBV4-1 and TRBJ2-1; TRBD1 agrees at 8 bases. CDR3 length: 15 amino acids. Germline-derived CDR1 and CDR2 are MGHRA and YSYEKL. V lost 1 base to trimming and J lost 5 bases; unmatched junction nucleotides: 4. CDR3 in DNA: TGCGCCAGCAGCCAAGTAGGACAGGGAAACAATGAGCAGTTCTTC. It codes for CASSQVGQGNNEQFF.